This T cell receptor (beta chain) is from a study of radiotherapy plus CTLA-4 blockade in lung cancer. Repertoires were generated with immunoSEQ multiplex PCR, while TCRdb's copy carries only in-frame clones and drops some. The table lists 30,000 to 35,000 clones, 80% to 90% of them singletons, with 20% to 25% in the top ten. In germline, CDR1 is MNHEY, CDR2 SVGAGI. The length of the CDR3 is 15 residues. Trimming removed 3 bases at V and 0 bases at J, with 8 bases between. The sample consisted of peripheral blood, taken from a patient treated with radiotherapy plus ipilimumab. This receptor was taken from a human donor with non-small cell lung cancer that progressed on radiotherapy plus ipilimumab. The rearrangement links TRBV6-5 to TRBJ1-4, with D unclear. Written as DNA, the CDR3 is TGTGCCAGCAGTTATTCCATTCCAACTAATGAAAAACTGTTTTTT. Translating gives CASSYSIPTNEKLFF.